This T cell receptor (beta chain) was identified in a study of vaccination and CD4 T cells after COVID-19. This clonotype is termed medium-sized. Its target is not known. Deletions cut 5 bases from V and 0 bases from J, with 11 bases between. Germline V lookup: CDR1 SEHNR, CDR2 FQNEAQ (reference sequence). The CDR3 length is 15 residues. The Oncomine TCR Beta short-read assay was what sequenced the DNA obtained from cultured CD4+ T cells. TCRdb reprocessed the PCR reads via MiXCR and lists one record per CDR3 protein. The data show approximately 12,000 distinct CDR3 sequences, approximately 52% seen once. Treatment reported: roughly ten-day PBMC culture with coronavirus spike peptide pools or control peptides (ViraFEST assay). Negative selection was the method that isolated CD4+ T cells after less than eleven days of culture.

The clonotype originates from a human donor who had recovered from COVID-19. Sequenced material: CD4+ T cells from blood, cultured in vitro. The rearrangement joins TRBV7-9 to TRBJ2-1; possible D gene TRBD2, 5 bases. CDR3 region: CASSRMGSSYNEQFF. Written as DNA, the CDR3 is TGTGCCAGCAGCCGAATGGGGAGCTCCTACAATGAGCAGTTCTTC.